The 30 T cell receptor beta chains in this list originate from one sample, sequenced in a study of T cell responses to AZD1222 COVID-19 vaccine. Clones were read by immunoSEQ multiplex PCR, and TCRdb kept only the in-frame ones, dropping some. The profile shows tens of thousands of clones, roughly 88% of them singletons. The sequencing here drew on peripheral blood, taken 28 days after the second AZD1222 dose. The receptors stem from an adult who received the AZD1222 COVID-19 vaccine.

V is TRBV30 and J is TRBJ2-1; 11 nucleotides match TRBD2. CDR3 length equals 17 residues. Germline values: CDR1 GTSNPN, CDR2 SVGIG (reference sequence). V dropped 3 bases and J dropped 5; count of bases not matched to a gene: 12. The CDR3 DNA sequence: TGTGCCTGGAGGCCCAGACGTGGGACTAGCGGAAACAATGAGCAGTTCTTC. It codes for CAWRPRRGTSGNNEQFF.

The chain uses TRBV7-8 and TRBJ2-5; possible D gene TRBD2, 5 bases. The germline V gene has CDR1 SGHVS and CDR2 FQNEAQ. The CDR3 contains 16 residues. V dropped 1 base and J dropped 4 bases, with 16 bases sitting between them. CDR3 protein: CASSLVSSGLRETQYF. Here the CDR3 DNA reads TGTGCCAGCAGCTTAGTTTCATCCGGACTCCGAGAGACCCAGTACTTC.

The chain is built from TRBV5-1 and TRBJ1-1; D gene ambiguous. Germline V CDR1 and CDR2: SGHRS, YFSETQ. The V end was cut by 0 bases, the J end by 2 bases, with 8 bases between. The CDR3 totals 14 residues. Written as DNA, the CDR3 is TGCGCCAGCAGCTTGGGGGCAGAAAACACTGAAGCTTTCTTT. It codes for CASSLGAENTEAFF. Complete variable domain (other parts from reference TRBV5-1 and TRBJ1-1): KAGVTQTPRYLIKTRGQQVTLSCSPISGHRSVSWYQQTPGQGLQFLFEYFSETQRNKGNFPGRFSGRQFSNSRSEMNVSTLELGDSALYLCASSLGAENTEAFFGQGTRLTVV.

This clone has just one count. The rearrangement links TRBV24-1 to TRBJ2-1, with TRBD2 matching 8 bases. The germline CDR1 and CDR2 sequences are KGHDR and SFDVKD. The CDR3 loop spans 16 amino acids. The V gene end was trimmed by 4 bases and the J gene end by 4 bases; junction bases not matched to a gene: 8. CDR3 DNA sequence: TGTGCCACCAGTGACAAGGGACTAGGGGGTTACAATGAGCAGTTCTTC. Its protein is CATSDKGLGGYNEQFF.

The genes are TRBV19 and TRBJ1-6; D may be TRBD1 (6 bases). Trimming removed 2 bases from V and 6 bases from J, with 8 bases in between. Germline V gene sequence: CDR1 LNHDA, CDR2 SQIVND (reference sequence). The CDR3 has 14 residues. For the CDR3, the DNA is TGTGCCAGTAGTATAATACAGGGTAATTCACCCCTCCACTTT. Protein: CASSIIQGNSPLHF.

This chain uses TRBV2 with TRBJ1-2, with a possible D match to TRBD1 (5 bases). V lost 8 bases and J 5 bases, leaving 21 bases between the germline ends. This CDR3 contains 15 residues. Germline CDR1 is SNHLY and CDR2 is FYNNEI. This CDR3 is CASPKGPVTNYGYTF. The CDR3 region has the DNA TGTGCCAGCCCGAAGGGGCCAGTTACAAATTATGGCTACACCTTC.

This sequence joins TRBV19 and TRBJ1-4; D perhaps matches TRBD1 (6 bases). The CDR3 spans 15 residues. Trimming removed 6 bases at V and 8 bases at J, with 19 bases between. Germline V CDR1 and CDR2: LNHDA, SQIVND (reference sequence). In DNA form, the CDR3 reads TGTGCCAGTAGGGATAAGGGGGGTATTGGAGAAAAACTGTTTTTT. It specifies CASRDKGGIGEKLFF.

The chain employs TRBV15 and TRBJ2-6; D unclear. The V gene's germline CDR1 is LNHNV and CDR2 YYDKDF (reference sequence). V lost 5 bases and J 2 bases, leaving 10 bases between the germline ends. The CDR3 runs to 15 residues. The CDR3 DNA reads as TGTGCCACCAGCTTCACAGAAACTGGGGCCAACGTCCTGACTTTC. It is translated as CATSFTETGANVLTF.

This chain connects TRBV4-2 to TRBJ1-2; D perhaps matches TRBD1 (5 bases). The V end lost 1 base, the J end lost 0 bases, and 9 bases lay between the germline ends. The length of the CDR3 is 15 residues. Germline V gene data show CDR1 as LGHNA and CDR2 as YNFKEQ. The CDR3 bases are TGTGCCAGCAGCCAAGGGGACCTAGCTAACTATGGCTACACCTTC. It yields the protein CASSQGDLANYGYTF.

The chain couples TRBV29-1 to TRBJ1-2; 8 nucleotides match TRBD1. Germline V CDR1 and CDR2: SQVTM, ANQGSEA. The V and J ends lost 6 bases and 3 bases, in that order; junction bases with no gene match: 15. This CDR3 contains 16 residues. The chain's CDR3 is CSVKAGGDNPHYGYTF. DNA for the CDR3: TGCAGCGTGAAGGCAGGGGGCGACAACCCCCACTATGGCTACACCTTC.

J is TRBJ1-5 and V is TRBV19; TRBD1 matches 8 bases. There are 13 residues in the CDR3. Germline CDR1 reads LNHDA; CDR2 reads SQIVND (reference sequence). The J segment lost 6 bases and the V segment lost 3 bases, leaving 1 base of the junction unmatched. The CDR3 sequence is CASSMDRVQPQHF. In nucleotides, the CDR3 is TGTGCCAGTAGTATGGACAGGGTTCAGCCCCAGCATTTT.

This clone was found a few times. The rearrangement links TRBV5-1 to TRBJ2-7; D is ambiguous. The CDR3 is 13 amino acids. The V gene's germline CDR1 is SGHRS and CDR2 YFSETQ. V was pared by 3 bases and J by 7 bases, with 14 bases between. This CDR3 reads CASSWAQLGEQYF. For the CDR3, the DNA is TGCGCCAGCAGCTGGGCCCAACTGGGAGAGCAGTACTTC.

V and J are TRBV7-9 and TRBJ1-5; D call uncertain. V lost 5 bases to trimming and J lost 1 base, with 6 bases between them. The CDR3 spans 13 residues. The germline CDR1 and CDR2 sequences are SEHNR and FQNEAQ (reference sequence). For the CDR3, the DNA is TGTGCCAGCAGCCCTGGCAGCAATCAGCCCCAGCATTTT. Residues: CASSPGSNQPQHF.

On this clone itself: Different DNA sequences within this sample yield the same CDR3. The V call is TRBV27, the J call TRBJ2-7; 8 bases line up with TRBD1. The V gene end was trimmed by 6 bases and the J gene end by 3 bases; junction bases not matched to a gene: 4. From germline, CDR1 is MNHEY and CDR2 SMNVEV (reference sequence). The CDR3 extends over 13 amino acids. CDR3 in amino acids: CASSRTGNYEQYF. CDR3 nucleotides: TGTGCCAGCAGCAGGACAGGGAACTACGAGCAGTACTTC.

The chain uses TRBV15 and TRBJ2-7, with D unclear. The V gene lost 5 bases and the J gene lost 0 bases, with 11 bases spanning the gap. CDR1 LNHNV and CDR2 YYDKDF come from the germline V gene (reference sequence). The CDR3 sequence is 14 residues long. The CDR3 nucleotides are TGTGCCACCAGCGTAAGCCTGAGCTCCTACGAGCAGTACTTC. Translation: CATSVSLSSYEQYF.

This clone was recorded a few times. The chain couples TRBV4-2 to TRBJ2-7; no firm D call. Trimming cost V 0 bases and J 0 bases, with 12 bases left between them. The CDR3 is 16 amino acids. Per the germline V gene, CDR1 is LGHNA and CDR2 is YNFKEQ. The DNA of the CDR3 is TGTGCCAGCAGCCAAGATAGGGCAGTGGCCTCCTACGAGCAGTACTTC. It yields the protein CASSQDRAVASYEQYF.

This clone came up a few times. CDR3 coding DNA: TGTGCCAGCAGCTCACAGATTGAAGCTTTCTTT. The encoded protein is CASSSQIEAFF. V is TRBV7-9 and J is TRBJ1-1, with no clear D. Germline V gene data show CDR1 as SEHNR and CDR2 as FQNEAQ (reference sequence). V dropped 4 bases and J dropped 7 bases, with 7 bases sitting between them. CDR3 length: 11 amino acids.

J is TRBJ1-5 and V is TRBV5-1; 7 positions agree with TRBD1. Per the germline V gene, CDR1 is SGHRS and CDR2 is YFSETQ. The trim removed 0 bases at V and 4 bases at J, leaving 4 bases unmatched. The CDR3 spans 15 residues. This CDR3 is CASSLGTGLNQPQHF. DNA of the CDR3: TGCGCCAGCAGCTTGGGGACAGGCTTAAATCAGCCCCAGCATTTT.

This chain connects TRBV5-1 to TRBJ2-3; the D call may be TRBD1 or TRBD2 (5 bases each). The CDR3 covers 14 residues. Between the trimmed V and J ends, which lost 0 bases and 2 bases, there was a span of 7 bases. In germline, CDR1 is SGHRS, CDR2 YFSETQ. CDR3 nucleotide sequence: TGCGCCAGCAGCTTGGGGGGGATCACAGATACGCAGTATTTT. The encoded protein is CASSLGGITDTQYF.

This clone showed up just a few times. The chain employs TRBV7-2 and TRBJ2-7, with 9 nucleotides matching TRBD2. Germline V gene sequence: CDR1 SGHTA, CDR2 FQGNSA. The CDR3 covers 15 residues. The junction had 6 bases not matched to a gene; V was cut back by 1 base and J by 5 bases. CDR3 bases: TGTGCCAGCAGCTTAGGAGTAGCGGGAGTAAACGAGCAGTACTTC. Translating gives CASSLGVAGVNEQYF.

The sample holds one count of this clone. The chain links TRBV7-6 to TRBJ2-1; D possibly corresponds to TRBD2 (8 bases). The CDR3 length is 15 residues. Germline V lookup: CDR1 SGHVS, CDR2 FNYEAQ. Trimming left V 2 bases short and J 9 bases short, with 17 bases between. The CDR3 loop reads CASSLYGTRQGEQFF. The DNA for the CDR3 is TGTGCCAGCAGCTTATATGGGACTAGACAGGGTGAGCAGTTCTTC.

The chain carries TRBV18 and TRBJ2-1; TRBD2 agrees at 12 bases. With 10 bases clipped from V and 3 bases from J, the junction kept 4 bases outside the gene matches. The germline gives CDR1 KGHSH, CDR2 LQKENI. The CDR3 sequence is 14 residues long. CDR3 sequence: CATALAGGYNEQFF. The CDR3 DNA follows: TGTGCCACCGCACTAGCGGGAGGCTACAATGAGCAGTTCTTC.

V is TRBV29-1 and J is TRBJ1-5, with D possibly TRBD1 on 5 matching bases. Germline lookup yields CDR1 SQVTM and CDR2 ANQGSEA. This CDR3 is built from 17 residues. Trimming left V 7 bases short and J 4 bases short, with 26 bases between. The DNA for the CDR3 is TGCAGCGCCCGAGTTGGGACCGAAATGGGGCGTAATCAGCCCCAGCATTTT. It translates to CSARVGTEMGRNQPQHF.

The sample holds one count of this clone. V and J are TRBV19 and TRBJ1-4, with TRBD1 matching 8 bases. J lost 0 bases, V lost 6 bases, and 6 bases had no gene match. The CDR3 covers 16 residues. In germline, CDR1 is LNHDA, CDR2 SQIVND (reference sequence). The CDR3 DNA sequence: TGTGCCAGTAGGATCCTACAGGGGGCAACTAATGAAAAACTGTTTTTT. Translation: CASRILQGATNEKLFF.

This rearrangement joins TRBV2 to TRBJ1-1, with a weak D call TRBD1 (6 bases). The germline gives CDR1 SNHLY, CDR2 FYNNEI. The CDR3 is 13 amino acids. The V end lost 5 bases, the J end lost 2 bases, and 9 bases lay between the germline ends. CDR3 bases: TGTGCCAGCAGTTTACAGGGAAACACTGAAGCTTTCTTT. This sequence encodes CASSLQGNTEAFF.

The chain has TRBV7-6 and TRBJ2-1; TRBD2 matches at 10 bases. CDR3 size: 15 residues. V lost 4 bases to trimming and J lost 8 bases; unmatched junction nucleotides: 8. Per the germline V gene, CDR1 is SGHVS and CDR2 is FNYEAQ. CDR3: CASSSGLALGYEQFF. CDR3 bases: TGTGCCAGCAGCTCGGGACTAGCGTTGGGCTATGAGCAGTTCTTC.

The gene calls are TRBV7-9 and TRBJ1-1; D unclear. This CDR3 region has 16 residues. Germline V gives CDR1 SEHNR, CDR2 FQNEAQ (reference sequence). The ends were cut back, 3 bases at V and 7 bases at J, with 21 bases in the middle. This CDR3 reads CASSFGVSGEGSEAFF. The CDR3 DNA is TGTGCCAGCAGCTTCGGGGTTAGCGGCGAAGGTAGTGAAGCTTTCTTT.

This chain uses TRBV3-1 (or the pseudogene TRBV3-2) with TRBJ2-5; tentative D call: TRBD2 (5 bases). CDR3 length: 16 residues. The germline CDR1 and CDR2 sequences are LGHDT and YNNKEL (reference sequence). V shed 0 bases and J shed 5 bases, with 16 bases lying between them. The CDR3 region is CASSQEVAPGVETQYF. In DNA, the CDR3 is TGTGCCAGCAGCCAAGAGGTAGCGCCTGGGGTGGAGACCCAGTACTTC.

The chain joins TRBV7-2 to TRBJ2-5, with D tentatively TRBD2 (6 bases). Germline CDR1 and CDR2: SGHTA and FQGNSA. V lost 3 bases and J lost 4, with 12 bases in between. The CDR3 runs 14 residues. In nucleotides, the CDR3 is TGTGCCAGCAGCTTGCGTCGGGGGTTAGAGACCCAGTACTTC. Translation: CASSLRRGLETQYF.

V gene TRBV14 combines with J gene TRBJ2-3, with no clear D. The V and J ends lost 0 bases and 5 bases respectively, with 12 bases between them. This CDR3 spans 15 amino acids. Germline lookup yields CDR1 SGHDN and CDR2 FVKESK. This CDR3 is CASSQEAPAGDTQYF. CDR3 in DNA: TGTGCCAGCAGCCAAGAAGCTCCCGCCGGAGATACGCAGTATTTT.